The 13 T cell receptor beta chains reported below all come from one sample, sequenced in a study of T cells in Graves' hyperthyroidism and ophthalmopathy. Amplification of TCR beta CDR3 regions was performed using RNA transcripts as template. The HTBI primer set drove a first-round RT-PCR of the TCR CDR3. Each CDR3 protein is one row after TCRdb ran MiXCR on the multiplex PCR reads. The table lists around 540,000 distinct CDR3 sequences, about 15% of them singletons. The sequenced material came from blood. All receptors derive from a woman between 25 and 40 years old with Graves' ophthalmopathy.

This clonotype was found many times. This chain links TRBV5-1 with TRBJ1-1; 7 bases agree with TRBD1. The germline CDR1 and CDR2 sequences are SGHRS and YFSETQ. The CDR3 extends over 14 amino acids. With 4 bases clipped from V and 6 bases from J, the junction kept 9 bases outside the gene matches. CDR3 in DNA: TGCGCCAGCAGCGGGGCAGGGGGTCTCGCTGAAGCTTTCTTT. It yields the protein CASSGAGGLAEAFF.

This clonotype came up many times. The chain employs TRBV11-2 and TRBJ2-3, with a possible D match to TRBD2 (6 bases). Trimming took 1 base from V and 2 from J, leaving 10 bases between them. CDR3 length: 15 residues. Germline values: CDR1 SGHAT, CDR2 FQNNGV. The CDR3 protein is CASSLGGVNTDTQYF. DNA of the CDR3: TGTGCCAGCAGCTTAGGGGGGGTCAACACAGATACGCAGTATTTT.

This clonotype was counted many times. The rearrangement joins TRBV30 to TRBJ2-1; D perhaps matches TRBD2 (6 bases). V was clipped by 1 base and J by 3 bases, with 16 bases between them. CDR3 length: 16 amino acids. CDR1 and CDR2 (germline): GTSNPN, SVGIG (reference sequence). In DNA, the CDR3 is TGTGCCTGGAGTGATTCTAGCGCAGCGCGCTACAATGAGCAGTTCTTC. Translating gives CAWSDSSAARYNEQFF.

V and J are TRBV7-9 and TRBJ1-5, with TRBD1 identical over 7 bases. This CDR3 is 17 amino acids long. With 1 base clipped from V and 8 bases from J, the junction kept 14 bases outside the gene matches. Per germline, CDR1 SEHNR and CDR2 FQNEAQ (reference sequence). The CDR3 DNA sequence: TGTGCCAGCAGCTTAGGGCTGCGGGGTACAGGGGACGAGCCCCAGCATTTT. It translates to CASSLGLRGTGDEPQHF.

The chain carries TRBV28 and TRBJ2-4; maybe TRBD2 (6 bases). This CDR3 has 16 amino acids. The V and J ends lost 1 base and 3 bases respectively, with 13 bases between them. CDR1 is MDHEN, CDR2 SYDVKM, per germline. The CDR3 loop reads CASSLLMGTGKNIQYF. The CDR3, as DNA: TGTGCCAGCAGTTTATTAATGGGGACTGGCAAAAACATTCAGTACTTC.

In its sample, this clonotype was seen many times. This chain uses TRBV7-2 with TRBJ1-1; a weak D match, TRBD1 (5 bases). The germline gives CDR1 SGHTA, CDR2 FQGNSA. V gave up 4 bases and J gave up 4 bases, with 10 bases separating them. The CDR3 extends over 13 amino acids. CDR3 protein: CASSWDGTTEAFF. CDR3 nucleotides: TGTGCCAGCAGCTGGGACGGAACCACTGAAGCTTTCTTT.

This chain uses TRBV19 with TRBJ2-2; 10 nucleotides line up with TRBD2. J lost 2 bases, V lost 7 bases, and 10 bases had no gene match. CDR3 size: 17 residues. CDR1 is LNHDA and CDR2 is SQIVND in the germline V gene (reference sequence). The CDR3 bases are TGTGCCAGTACTACCGGGACTAGCGCGAGAAACACCGGGGAGCTGTTTTTT. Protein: CASTTGTSARNTGELFF.

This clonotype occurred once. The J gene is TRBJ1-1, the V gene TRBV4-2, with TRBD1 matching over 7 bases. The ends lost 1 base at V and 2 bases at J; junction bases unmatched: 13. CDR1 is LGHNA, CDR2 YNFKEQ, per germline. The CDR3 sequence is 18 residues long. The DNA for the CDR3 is TGTGCCAGCAGCCAAGGTTGGCGGAACAGGGGCCTAAACACTGAAGCTTTCTTT. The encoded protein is CASSQGWRNRGLNTEAFF.

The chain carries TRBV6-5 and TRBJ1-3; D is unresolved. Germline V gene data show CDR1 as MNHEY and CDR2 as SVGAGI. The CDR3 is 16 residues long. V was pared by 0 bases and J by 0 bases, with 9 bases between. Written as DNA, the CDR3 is TGTGCCAGCAGTTACTCGAGCATCCGCTCTGGAAACACCATATATTTT. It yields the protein CASSYSSIRSGNTIYF.

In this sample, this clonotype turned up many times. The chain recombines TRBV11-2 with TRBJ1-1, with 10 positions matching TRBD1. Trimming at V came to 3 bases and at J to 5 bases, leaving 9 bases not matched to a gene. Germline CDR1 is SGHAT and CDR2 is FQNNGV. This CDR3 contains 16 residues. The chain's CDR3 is CASSFRPGTGVTEAFF. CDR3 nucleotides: TGTGCCAGCAGCTTCCGGCCCGGGACAGGGGTAACTGAAGCTTTCTTT. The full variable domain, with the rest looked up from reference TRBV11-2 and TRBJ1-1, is EAGVAQSPRYKIIEKRQSVAFWCNPISGHATLYWYQQILGQGPKLLIQFQNNGVVDDSQLPKDRFSAERLKGVDSTLKIQPAKLEDSAVYLCASSFRPGTGVTEAFFGQGTRLTVV.

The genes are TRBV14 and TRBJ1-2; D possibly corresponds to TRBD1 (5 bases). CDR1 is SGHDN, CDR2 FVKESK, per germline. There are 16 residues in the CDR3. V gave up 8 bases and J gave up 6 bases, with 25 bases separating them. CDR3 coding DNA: TGTGCCAGCCCTAGTCACCGGGGCACTCATGGAAATGGCTACACCTTC. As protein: CASPSHRGTHGNGYTF.

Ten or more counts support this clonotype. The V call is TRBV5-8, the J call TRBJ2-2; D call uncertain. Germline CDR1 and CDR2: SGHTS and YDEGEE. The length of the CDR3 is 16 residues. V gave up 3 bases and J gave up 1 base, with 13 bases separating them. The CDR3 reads CASSSFRQLNTGELFF. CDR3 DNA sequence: TGTGCCAGCAGCTCCTTTCGTCAACTGAACACCGGGGAGCTGTTTTTT.

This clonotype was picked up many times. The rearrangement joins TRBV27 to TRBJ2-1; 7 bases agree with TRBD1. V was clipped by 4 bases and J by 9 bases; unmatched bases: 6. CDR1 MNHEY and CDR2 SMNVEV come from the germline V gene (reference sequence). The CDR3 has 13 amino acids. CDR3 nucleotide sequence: TGTGCCAGCAGTTCTACAGGGGTCGGTGAGCAGTTCTTC. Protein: CASSSTGVGEQFF.